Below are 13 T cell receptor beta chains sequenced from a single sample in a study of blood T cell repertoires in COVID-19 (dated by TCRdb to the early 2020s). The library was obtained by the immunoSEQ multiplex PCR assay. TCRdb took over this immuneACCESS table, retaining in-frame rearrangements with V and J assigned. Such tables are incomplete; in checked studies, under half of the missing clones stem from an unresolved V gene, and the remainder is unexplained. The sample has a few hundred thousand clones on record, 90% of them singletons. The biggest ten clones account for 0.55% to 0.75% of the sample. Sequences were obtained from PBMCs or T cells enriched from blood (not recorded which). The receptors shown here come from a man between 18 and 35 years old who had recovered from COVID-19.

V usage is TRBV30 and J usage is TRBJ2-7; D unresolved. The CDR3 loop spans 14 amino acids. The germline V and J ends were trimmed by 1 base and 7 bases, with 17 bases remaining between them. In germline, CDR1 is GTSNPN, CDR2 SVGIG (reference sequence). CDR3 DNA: TGTGCCTGGAGTGAGGTGGCCGTTACGAGGGAGCAGTACTTC. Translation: CAWSEVAVTREQYF.

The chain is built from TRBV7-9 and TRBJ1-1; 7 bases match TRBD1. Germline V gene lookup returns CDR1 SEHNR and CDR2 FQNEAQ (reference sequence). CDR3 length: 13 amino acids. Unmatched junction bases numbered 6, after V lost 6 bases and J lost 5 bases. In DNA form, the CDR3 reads TGTGCCAGCAGACCTACAGGGGAAACTGAAGCTTTCTTT. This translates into CASRPTGETEAFF.

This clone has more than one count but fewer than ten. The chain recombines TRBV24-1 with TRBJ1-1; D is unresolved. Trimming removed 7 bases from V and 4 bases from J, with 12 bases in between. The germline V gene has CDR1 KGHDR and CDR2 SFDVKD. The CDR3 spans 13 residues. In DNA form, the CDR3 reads TGTGCCACCAGGGCCCCCGAGGGCACTGAAGCTTTCTTT. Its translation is CATRAPEGTEAFF.

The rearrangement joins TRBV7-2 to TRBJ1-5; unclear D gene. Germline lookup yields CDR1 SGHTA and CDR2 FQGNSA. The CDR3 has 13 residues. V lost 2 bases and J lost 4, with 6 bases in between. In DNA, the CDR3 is TGTGCCAGCAGCTTAACAGTTAATCAGCCCCAGCATTTT. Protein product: CASSLTVNQPQHF. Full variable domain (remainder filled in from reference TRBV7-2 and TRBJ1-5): GAGVSQSPSNKVTEKGKDVELRCDPISGHTALYWYRQSLGQGLEFLIYFQGNSAPDKSGLPSDRFSAERTGGSVSTLTIQRTQQEDSAVYLCASSLTVNQPQHFGDGTRLSIL.

In DNA, the CDR3 is TGTGCCAGCAGCCCCCAATCAGGGTCCAATCAGCCCCAGCATTTT. Translating it yields CASSPQSGSNQPQHF. The chain joins TRBV9 to TRBJ1-5; D is possibly TRBD1 (5 bases). V dropped 4 bases and J dropped 3 bases, with 14 bases sitting between them. The CDR3 consists of 15 residues. The germline V gene encodes CDR1 SGDLS and CDR2 YYNGEE.

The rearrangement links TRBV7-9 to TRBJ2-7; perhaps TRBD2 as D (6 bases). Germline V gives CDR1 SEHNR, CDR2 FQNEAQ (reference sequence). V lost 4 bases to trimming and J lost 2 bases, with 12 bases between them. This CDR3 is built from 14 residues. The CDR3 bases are TGTGCCAGCAGCTCGGACTACCCGCCCTACGAGCAGTACTTC. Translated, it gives CASSSDYPPYEQYF.

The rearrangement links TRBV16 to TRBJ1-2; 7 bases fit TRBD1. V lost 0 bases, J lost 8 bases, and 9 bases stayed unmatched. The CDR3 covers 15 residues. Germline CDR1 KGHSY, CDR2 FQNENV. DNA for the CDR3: TGTGCCAGCAGCCAATCGGGACAGACCCGGCGGGGCTACACCTTC. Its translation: CASSQSGQTRRGYTF.

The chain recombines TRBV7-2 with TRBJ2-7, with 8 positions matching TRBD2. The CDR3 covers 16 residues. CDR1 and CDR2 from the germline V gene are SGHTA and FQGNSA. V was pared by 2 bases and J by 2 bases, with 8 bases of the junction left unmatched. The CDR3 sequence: CASSLFAAGEPYEQYF. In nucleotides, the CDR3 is TGTGCCAGCAGCTTATTTGCAGCGGGGGAACCCTACGAGCAGTACTTC.

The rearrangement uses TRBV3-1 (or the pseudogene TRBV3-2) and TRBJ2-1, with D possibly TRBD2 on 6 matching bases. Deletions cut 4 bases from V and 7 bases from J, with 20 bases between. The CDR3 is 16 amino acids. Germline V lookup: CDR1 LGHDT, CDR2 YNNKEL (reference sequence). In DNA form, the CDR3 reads TGTGCCAGCAGCCGACCTGGGACTGCTTTCCCGAATGAGCAGTTCTTC. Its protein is CASSRPGTAFPNEQFF.

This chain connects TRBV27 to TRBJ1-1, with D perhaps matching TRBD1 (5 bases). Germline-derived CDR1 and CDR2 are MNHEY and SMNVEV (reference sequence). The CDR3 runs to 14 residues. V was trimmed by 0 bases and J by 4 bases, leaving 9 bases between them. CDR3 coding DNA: TGTGCCAGCAGTTTATCGCGGGGGGGCACTGAAGCTTTCTTT. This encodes CASSLSRGGTEAFF.

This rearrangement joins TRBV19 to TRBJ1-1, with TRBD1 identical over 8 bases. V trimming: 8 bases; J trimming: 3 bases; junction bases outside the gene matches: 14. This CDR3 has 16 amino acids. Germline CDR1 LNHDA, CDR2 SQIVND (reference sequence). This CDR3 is CASYEPGGAPDTEAFF. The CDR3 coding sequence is TGTGCCAGTTACGAACCAGGGGGCGCCCCGGACACTGAAGCTTTCTTT.

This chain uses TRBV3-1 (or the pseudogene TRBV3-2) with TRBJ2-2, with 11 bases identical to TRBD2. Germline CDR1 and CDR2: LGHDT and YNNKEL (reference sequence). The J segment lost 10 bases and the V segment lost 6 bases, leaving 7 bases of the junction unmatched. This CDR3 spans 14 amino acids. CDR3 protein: CASSPLAGGVELFF. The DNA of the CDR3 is TGTGCCAGCAGTCCCCTAGCGGGAGGCGTGGAGCTGTTTTTT.

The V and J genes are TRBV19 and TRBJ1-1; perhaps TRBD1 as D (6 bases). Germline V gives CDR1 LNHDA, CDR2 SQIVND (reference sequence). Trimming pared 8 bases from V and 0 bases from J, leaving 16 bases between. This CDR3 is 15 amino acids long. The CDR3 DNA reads TGTGCCAGTGCCTGGGGTCAGGGGTTGAACACTGAAGCTTTCTTT. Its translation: CASAWGQGLNTEAFF.